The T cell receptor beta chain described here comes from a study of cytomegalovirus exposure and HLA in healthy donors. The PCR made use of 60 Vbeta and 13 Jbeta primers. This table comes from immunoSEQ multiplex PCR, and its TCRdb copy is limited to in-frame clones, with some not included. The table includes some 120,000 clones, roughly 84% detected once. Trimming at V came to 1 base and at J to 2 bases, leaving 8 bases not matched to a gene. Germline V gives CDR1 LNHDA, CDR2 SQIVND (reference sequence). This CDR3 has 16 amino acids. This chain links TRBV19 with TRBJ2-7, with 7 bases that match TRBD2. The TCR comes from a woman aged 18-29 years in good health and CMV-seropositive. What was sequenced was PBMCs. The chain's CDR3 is CASSIGGGLAAYEQYF. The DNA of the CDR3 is TGTGCCAGTAGTATAGGAGGTGGGCTAGCGGCCTACGAGCAGTACTTC.